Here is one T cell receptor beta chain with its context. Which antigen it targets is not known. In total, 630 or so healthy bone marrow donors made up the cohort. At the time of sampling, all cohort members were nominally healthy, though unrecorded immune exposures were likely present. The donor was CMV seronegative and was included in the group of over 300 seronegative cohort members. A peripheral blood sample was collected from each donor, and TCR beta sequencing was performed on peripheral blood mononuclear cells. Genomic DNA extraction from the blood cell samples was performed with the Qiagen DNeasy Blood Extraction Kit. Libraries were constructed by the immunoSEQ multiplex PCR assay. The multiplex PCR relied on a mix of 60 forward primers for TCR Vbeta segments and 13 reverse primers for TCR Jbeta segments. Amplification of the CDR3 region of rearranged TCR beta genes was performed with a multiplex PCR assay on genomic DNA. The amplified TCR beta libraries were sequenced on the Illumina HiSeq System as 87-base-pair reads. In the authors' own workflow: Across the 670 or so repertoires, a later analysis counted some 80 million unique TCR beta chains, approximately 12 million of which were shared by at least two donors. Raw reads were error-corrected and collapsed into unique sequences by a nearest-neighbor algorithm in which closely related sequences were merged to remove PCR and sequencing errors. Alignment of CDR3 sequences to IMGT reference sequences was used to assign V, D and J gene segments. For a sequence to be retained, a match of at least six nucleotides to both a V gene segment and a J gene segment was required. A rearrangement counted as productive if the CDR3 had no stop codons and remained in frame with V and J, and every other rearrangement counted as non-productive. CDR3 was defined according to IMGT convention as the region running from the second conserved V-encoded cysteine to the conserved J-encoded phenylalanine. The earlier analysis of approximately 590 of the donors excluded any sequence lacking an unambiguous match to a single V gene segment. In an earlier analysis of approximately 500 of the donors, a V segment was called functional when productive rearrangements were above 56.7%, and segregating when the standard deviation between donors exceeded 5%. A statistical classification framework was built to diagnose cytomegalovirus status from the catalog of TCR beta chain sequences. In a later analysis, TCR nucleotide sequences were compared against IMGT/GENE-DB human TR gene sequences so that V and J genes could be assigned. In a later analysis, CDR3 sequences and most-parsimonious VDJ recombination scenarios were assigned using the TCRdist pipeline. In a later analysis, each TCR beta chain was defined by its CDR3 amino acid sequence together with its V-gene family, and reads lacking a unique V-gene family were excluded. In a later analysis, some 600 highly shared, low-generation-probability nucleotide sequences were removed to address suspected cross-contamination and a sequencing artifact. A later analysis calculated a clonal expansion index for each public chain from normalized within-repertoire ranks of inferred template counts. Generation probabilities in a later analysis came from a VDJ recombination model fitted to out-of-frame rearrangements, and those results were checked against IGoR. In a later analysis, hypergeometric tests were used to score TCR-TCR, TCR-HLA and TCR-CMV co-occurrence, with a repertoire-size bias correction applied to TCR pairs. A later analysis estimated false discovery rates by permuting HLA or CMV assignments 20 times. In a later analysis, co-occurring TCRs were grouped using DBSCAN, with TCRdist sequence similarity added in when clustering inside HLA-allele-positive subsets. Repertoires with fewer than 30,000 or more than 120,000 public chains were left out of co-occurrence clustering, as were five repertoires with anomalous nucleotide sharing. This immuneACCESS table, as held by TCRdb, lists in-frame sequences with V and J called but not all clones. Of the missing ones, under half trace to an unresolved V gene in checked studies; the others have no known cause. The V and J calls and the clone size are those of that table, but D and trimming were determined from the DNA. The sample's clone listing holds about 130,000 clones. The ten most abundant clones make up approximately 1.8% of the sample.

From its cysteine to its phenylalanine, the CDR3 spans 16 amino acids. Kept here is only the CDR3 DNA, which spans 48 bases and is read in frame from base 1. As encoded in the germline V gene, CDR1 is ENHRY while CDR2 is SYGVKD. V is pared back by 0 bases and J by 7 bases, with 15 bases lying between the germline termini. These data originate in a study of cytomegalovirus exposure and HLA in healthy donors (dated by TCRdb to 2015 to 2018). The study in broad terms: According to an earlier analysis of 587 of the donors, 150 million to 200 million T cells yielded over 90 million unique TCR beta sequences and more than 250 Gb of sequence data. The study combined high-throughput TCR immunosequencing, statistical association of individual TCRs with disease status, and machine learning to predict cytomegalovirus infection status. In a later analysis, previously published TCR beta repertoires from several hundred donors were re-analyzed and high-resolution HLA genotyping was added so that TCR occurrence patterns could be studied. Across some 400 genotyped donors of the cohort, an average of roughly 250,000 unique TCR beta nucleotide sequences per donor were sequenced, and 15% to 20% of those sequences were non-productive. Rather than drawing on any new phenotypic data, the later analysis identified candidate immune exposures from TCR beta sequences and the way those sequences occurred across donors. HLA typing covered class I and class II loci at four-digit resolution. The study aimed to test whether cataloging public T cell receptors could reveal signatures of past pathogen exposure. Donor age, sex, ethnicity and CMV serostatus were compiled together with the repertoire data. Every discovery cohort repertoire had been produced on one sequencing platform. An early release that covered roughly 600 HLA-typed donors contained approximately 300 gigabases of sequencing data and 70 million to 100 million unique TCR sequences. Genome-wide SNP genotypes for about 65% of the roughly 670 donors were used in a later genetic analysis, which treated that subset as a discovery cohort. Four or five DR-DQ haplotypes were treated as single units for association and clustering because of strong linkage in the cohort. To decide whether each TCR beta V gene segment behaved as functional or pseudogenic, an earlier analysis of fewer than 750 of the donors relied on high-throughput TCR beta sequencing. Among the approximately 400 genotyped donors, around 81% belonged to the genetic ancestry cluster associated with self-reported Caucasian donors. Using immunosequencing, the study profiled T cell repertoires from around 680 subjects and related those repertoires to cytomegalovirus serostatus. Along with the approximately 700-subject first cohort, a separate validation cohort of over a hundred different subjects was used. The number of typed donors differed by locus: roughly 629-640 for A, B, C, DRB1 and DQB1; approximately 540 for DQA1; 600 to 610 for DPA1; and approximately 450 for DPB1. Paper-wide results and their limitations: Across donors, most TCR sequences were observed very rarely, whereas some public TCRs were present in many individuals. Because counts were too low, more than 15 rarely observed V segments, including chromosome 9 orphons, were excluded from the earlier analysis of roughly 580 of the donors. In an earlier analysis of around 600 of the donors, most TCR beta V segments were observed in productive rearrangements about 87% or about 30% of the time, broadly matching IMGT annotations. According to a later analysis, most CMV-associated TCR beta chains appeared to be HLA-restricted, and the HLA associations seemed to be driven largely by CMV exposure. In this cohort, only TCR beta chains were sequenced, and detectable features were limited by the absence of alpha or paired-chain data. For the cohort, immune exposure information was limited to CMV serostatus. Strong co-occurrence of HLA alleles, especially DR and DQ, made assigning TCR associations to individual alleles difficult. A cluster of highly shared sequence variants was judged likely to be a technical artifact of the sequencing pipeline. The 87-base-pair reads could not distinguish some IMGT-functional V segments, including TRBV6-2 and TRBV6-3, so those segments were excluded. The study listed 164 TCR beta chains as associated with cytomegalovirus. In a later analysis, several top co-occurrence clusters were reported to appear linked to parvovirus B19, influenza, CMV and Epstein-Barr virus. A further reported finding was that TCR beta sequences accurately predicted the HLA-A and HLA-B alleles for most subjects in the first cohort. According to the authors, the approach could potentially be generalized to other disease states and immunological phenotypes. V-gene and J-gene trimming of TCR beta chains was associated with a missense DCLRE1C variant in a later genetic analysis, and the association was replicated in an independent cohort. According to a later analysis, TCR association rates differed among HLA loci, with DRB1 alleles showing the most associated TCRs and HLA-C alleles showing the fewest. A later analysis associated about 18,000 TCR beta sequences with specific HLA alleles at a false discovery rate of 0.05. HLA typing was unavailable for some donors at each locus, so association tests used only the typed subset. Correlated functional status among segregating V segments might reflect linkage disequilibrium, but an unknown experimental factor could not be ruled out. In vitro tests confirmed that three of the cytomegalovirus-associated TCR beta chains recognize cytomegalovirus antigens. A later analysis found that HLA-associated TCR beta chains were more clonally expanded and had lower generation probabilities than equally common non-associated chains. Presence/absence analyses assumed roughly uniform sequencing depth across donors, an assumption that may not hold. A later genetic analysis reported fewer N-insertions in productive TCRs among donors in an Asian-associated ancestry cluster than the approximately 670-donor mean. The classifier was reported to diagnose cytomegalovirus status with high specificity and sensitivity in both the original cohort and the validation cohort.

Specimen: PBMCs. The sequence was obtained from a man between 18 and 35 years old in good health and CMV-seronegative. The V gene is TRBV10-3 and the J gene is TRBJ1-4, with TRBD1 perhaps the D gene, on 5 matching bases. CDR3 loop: CAISESGGGVREKLFF. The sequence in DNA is TGTGCCATCAGTGAGTCAGGAGGAGGGGTCCGTGAAAAACTGTTTTTT.